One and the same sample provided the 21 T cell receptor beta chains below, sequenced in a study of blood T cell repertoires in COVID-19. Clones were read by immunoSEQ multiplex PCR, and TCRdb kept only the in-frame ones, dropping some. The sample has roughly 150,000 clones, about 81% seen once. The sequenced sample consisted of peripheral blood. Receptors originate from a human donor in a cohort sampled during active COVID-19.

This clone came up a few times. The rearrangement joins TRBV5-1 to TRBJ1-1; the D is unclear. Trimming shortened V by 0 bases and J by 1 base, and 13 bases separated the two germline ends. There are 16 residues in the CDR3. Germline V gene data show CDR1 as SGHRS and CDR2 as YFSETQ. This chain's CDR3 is CASSLDPLSPNTEAFF. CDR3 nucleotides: TGCGCCAGCAGCTTGGACCCCCTCAGTCCGAACACTGAAGCTTTCTTT.

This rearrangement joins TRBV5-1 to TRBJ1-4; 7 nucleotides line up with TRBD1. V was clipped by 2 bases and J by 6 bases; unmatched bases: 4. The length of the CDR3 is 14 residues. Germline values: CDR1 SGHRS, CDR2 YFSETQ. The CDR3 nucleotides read TGCGCCAGCAGCTTCGGCAGGGGGGATGAAAAACTGTTTTTT. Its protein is CASSFGRGDEKLFF.

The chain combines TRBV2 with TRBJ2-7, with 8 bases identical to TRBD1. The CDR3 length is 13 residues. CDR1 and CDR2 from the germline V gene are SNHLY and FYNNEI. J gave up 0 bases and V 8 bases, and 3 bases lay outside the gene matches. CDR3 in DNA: TGTGCCAGCCTCGGACAGGGCTCCTACGAGCAGTACTTC. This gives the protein CASLGQGSYEQYF.

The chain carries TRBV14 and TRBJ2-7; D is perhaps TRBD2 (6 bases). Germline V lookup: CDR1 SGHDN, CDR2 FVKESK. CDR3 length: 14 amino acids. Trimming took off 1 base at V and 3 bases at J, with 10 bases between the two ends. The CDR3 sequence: CASSQVGLYYEQYF. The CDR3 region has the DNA TGTGCCAGCAGCCAAGTGGGACTGTACTACGAGCAGTACTTC. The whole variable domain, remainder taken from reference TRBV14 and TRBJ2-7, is EAGVTQFPSHSVIEKGQTVTLRCDPISGHDNLYWYRRVMGKEIKFLLHFVKESKQDESGMPNNRFLAERTGGTYSTLKVQPAELEDSGVYFCASSQVGLYYEQYFGPGTRLTVT.

CDR3 nucleotides: TGTGTTACCGCCTACGGGACAGGGGGCTACTACGAGCAGTACTTC. Its protein is CVTAYGTGGYYEQYF. This chain links TRBV10-3 with TRBJ2-7; 12 nucleotides line up with TRBD1. CDR3 size: 15 residues. From germline, CDR1 is ENHRY and CDR2 SYGVKD.

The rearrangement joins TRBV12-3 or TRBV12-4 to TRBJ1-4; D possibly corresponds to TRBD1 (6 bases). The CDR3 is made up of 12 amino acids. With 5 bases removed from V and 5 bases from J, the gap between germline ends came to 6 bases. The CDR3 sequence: CASSRGNEKLFF. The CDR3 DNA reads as TGTGCCAGCAGTAGGGGGAATGAAAAACTGTTTTTT.

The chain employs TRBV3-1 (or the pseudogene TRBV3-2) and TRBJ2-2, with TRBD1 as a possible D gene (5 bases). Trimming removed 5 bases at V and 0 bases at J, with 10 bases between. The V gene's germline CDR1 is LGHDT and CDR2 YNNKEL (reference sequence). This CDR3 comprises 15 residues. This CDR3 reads CASSNRIANTGELFF. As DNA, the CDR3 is TGTGCCAGCAGCAACAGGATAGCGAACACCGGGGAGCTGTTTTTT.

The CDR3 region is CASSLGGGFTYEQYF. CDR3 nucleotides: TGTGCCAGCAGTTTGGGCGGGGGGTTTACCTACGAGCAGTACTTC. The rearrangement joins TRBV28 to TRBJ2-7; 8 positions match TRBD2. CDR1 and CDR2 from the germline V gene are MDHEN and SYDVKM. The CDR3 loop spans 15 amino acids. The ends lost 3 bases at V and 2 bases at J; junction bases unmatched: 6.

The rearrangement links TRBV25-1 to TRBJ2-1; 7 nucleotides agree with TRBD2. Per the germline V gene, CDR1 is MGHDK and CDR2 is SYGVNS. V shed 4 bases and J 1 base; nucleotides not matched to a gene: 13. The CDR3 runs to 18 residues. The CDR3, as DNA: TGTGCCAGCAGTGCCACCTCAGGGACTACCCAATCCTACAATGAGCAGTTCTTC. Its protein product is CASSATSGTTQSYNEQFF.

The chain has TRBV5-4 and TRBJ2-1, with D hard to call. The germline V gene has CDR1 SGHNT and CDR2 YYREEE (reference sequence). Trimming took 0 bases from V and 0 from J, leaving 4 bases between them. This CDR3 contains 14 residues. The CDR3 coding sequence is TGTGCCAGCAGCTTGGACAGCTCCTACAATGAGCAGTTCTTC. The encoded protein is CASSLDSSYNEQFF. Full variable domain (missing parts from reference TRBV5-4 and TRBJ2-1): ETGVTQSPTHLIKTRGQQVTLRCSSQSGHNTVSWYQQALGQGPQFIFQYYREEENGRGNFPPRFSGLQFPNYSSELNVNALELDDSALYLCASSLDSSYNEQFFGPGTRLTVL.

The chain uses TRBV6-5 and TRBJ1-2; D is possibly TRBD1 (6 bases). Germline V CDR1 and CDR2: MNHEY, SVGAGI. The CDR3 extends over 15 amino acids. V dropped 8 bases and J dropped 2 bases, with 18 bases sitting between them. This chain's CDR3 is CASCPNRVGNYGYTF. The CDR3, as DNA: TGTGCCAGCTGCCCCAACAGGGTTGGAAACTATGGCTACACCTTC.

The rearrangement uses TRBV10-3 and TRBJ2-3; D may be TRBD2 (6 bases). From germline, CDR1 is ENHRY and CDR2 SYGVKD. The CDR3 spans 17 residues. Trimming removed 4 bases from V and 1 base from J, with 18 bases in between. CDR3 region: CAISGSLGDSGTDTQYF. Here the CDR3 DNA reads TGTGCCATCAGTGGTAGTTTGGGGGACTCCGGCACAGATACGCAGTATTTT.

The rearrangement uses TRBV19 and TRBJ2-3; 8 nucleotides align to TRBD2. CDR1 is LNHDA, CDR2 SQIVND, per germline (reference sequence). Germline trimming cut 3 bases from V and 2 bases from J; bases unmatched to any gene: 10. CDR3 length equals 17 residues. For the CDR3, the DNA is TGTGCCAGTAGTATTATAGCGGGAATTCGTTCCACAGATACGCAGTATTTT. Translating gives CASSIIAGIRSTDTQYF. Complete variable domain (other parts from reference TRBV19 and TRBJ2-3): DGGITQSPKYLFRKEGQNVTLSCEQNLNHDAMYWYRQDPGQGLRLIYYSQIVNDFQKGDIAEGYSVSREKKESFPLTVTSAQKNPTAFYLCASSIIAGIRSTDTQYFGPGTRLTVL.

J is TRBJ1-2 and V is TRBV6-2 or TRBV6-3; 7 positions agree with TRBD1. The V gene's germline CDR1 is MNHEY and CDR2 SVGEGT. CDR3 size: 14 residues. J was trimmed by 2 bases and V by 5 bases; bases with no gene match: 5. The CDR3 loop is CASSRDRWNYGYTF. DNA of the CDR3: TGTGCCAGCAGTCGGGACAGATGGAACTATGGCTACACCTTC.

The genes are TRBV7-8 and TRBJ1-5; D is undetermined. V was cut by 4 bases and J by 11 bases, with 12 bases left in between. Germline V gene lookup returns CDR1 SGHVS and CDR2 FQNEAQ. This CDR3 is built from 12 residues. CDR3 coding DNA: TGTGCCAGCAGCTCGAACCTCGGGGCCCAGCATTTT. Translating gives CASSSNLGAQHF.

The chain's CDR3 is CASSLDQGNGYTF. The DNA of the CDR3 is TGTGCCAGCAGCTTAGACCAGGGAAATGGCTACACCTTC. V gene TRBV11-3 combines with J gene TRBJ1-2; the D gene is possibly TRBD1 (5 bases). V was pared by 0 bases and J by 6 bases, with 8 bases between. The CDR3 consists of 13 residues. CDR1 and CDR2 from the germline V gene are SGHNT and YENEEA.

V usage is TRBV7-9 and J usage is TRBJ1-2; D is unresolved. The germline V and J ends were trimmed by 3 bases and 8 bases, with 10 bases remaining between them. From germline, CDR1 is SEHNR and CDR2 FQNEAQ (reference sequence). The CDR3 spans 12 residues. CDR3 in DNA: TGTGCCAGCAGCTTGGACTATGAAGGCTACACCTTC. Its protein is CASSLDYEGYTF.

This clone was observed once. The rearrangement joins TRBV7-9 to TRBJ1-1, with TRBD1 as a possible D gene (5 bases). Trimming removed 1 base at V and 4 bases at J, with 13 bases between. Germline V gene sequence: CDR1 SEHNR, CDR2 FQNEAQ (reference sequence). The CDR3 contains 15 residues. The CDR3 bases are TGTGCCAGCAGCTTAGGGCAGGGTCGGACCACTGAAGCTTTCTTT. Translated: CASSLGQGRTTEAFF.

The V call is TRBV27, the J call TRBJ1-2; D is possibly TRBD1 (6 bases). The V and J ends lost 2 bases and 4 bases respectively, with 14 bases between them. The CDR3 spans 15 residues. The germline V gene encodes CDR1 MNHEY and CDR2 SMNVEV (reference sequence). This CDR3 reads CASSLATGGSYGYTF. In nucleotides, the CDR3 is TGTGCCAGCAGTTTAGCGACAGGAGGCTCCTATGGCTACACCTTC.

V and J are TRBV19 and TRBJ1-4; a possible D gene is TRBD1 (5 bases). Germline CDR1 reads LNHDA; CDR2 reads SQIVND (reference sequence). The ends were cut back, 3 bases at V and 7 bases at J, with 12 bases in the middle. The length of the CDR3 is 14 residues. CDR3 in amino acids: CASSIRAGVEKLFF. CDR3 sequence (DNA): TGTGCCAGTAGTATCAGGGCAGGCGTTGAAAAACTGTTTTTT.

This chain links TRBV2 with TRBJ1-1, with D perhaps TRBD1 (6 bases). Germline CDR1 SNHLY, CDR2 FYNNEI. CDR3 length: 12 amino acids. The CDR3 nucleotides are TGTGAAAGCGGGGGGCAGAACACTGAAGCTTTCTTT. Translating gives CESGGQNTEAFF.